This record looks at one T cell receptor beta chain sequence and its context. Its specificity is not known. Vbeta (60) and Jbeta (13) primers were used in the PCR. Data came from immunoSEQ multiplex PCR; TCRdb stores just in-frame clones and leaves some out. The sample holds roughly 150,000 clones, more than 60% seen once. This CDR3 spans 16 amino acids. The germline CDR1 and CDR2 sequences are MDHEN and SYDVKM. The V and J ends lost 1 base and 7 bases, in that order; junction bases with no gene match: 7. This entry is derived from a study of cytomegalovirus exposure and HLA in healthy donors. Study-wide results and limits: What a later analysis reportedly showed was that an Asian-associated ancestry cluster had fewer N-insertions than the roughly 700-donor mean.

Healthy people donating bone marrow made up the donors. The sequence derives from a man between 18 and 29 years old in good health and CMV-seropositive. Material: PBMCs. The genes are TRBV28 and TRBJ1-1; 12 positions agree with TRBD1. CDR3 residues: CASSLYPGQGANEAFF. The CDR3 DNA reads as TGTGCCAGCAGTTTATACCCGGGACAGGGGGCGAATGAAGCTTTCTTT.